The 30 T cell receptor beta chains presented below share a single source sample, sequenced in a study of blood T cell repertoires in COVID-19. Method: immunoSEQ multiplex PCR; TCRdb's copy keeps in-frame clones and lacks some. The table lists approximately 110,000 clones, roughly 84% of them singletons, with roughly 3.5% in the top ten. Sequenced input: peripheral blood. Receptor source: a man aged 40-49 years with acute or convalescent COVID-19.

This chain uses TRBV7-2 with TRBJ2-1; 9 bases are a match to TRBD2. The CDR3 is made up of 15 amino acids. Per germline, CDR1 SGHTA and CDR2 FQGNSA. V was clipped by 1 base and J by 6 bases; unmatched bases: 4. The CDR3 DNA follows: TGTGCCAGCAGCTTAGGCGGGGGGGGATCCAATGAGCAGTTCTTC. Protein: CASSLGGGGSNEQFF.

The CDR3, as DNA: TGTGCCACCAGTGATTCAGGGGAGACTGAAGCTTTCTTT. Its protein is CATSDSGETEAFF. The J gene is TRBJ1-1, the V gene TRBV24-1; D may be TRBD1 (6 bases). This CDR3 has 13 amino acids. Germline lookup yields CDR1 KGHDR and CDR2 SFDVKD. V was cut by 2 bases and J by 5 bases, with 8 bases left in between.

The CDR3 reads CASRQTGPGGNEQFF. The CDR3 nucleotides are TGTGCCAGCAGGCAGACAGGGCCCGGAGGGAATGAGCAGTTCTTC. The chain has TRBV3-1 (or the pseudogene TRBV3-2) and TRBJ2-1; possible D gene TRBD1, 7 bases. The V and J ends lost 6 bases and 7 bases respectively, with 19 bases between them. Looked up from germline, CDR1 is LGHDT and CDR2 is YNNKEL (reference sequence). The CDR3 runs 15 residues.

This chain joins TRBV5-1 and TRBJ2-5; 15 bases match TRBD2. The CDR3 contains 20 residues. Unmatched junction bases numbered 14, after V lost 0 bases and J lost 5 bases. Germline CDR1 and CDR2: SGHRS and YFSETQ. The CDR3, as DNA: TGCGCCAGCAGCTTGGTGCGGACTAGCGGGGGGGCCAGCCTCGGGGAGACCCAGTACTTC. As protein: CASSLVRTSGGASLGETQYF.

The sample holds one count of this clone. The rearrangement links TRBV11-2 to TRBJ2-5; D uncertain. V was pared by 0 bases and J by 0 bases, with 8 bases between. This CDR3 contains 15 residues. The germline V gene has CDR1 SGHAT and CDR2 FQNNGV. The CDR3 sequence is CASSLDPVNQETQYF. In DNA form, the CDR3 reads TGTGCCAGCAGCTTAGATCCAGTTAACCAAGAGACCCAGTACTTC.

CDR3 residues: CASSIYPGRSDTQYF. For the CDR3, the DNA is TGTGCCAGTAGTATATATCCGGGGAGGTCCGATACGCAGTATTTT. This chain joins TRBV19 and TRBJ2-3; a weak D match, TRBD2 (6 bases). The CDR3 length is 15 residues. The germline gives CDR1 LNHDA, CDR2 SQIVND (reference sequence). Trimming pared 2 bases from V and 6 bases from J, leaving 15 bases between.

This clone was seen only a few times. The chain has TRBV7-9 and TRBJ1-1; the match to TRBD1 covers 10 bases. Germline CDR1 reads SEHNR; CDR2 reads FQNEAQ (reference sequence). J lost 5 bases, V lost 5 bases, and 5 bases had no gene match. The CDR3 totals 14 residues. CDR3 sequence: CASSARQGATEAFF. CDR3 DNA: TGTGCCAGCAGCGCCCGACAGGGGGCGACTGAAGCTTTCTTT.

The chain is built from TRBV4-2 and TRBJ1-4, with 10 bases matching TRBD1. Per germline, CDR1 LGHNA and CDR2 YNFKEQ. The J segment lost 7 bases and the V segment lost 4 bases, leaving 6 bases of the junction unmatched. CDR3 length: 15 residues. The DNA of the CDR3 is TGTGCCAGCAGCCCCGGGACAGGGGAAGGTGAAAAACTGTTTTTT. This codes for CASSPGTGEGEKLFF.

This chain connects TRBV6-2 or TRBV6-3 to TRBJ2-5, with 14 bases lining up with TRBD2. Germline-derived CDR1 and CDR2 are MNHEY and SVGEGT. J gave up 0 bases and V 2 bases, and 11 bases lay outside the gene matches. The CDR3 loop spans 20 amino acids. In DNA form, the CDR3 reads TGTGCCAGCAGTTACCCCGACAGGAGGACTAGCGGGGGGTACCAAGAGACCCAGTACTTC. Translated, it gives CASSYPDRRTSGGYQETQYF.

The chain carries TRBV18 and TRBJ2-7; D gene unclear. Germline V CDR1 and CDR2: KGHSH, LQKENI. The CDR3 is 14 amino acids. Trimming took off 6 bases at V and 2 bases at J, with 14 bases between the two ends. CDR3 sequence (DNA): TGTGCCAGCTCCAAAATGCACGCGACCTACGAGCAGTACTTC. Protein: CASSKMHATYEQYF.

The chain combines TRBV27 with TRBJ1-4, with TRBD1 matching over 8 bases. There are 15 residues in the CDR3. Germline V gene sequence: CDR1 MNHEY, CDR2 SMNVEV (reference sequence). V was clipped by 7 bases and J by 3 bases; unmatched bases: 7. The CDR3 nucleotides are TGTGCCAGCAATCTAAGGGGACAGGCTAATGAAAAACTGTTTTTT. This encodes CASNLRGQANEKLFF.

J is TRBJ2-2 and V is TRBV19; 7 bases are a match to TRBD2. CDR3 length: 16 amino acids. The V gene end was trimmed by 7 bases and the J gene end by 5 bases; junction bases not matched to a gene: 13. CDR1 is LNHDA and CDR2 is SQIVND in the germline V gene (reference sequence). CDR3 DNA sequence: TGTGCCAGTACCATAGGGGAGACTAGCACGACCGGGGAGCTGTTTTTT. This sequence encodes CASTIGETSTTGELFF. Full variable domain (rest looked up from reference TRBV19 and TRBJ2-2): DGGITQSPKYLFRKEGQNVTLSCEQNLNHDAMYWYRQDPGQGLRLIYYSQIVNDFQKGDIAEGYSVSREKKESFPLTVTSAQKNPTAFYLCASTIGETSTTGELFFGEGSRLTVL.

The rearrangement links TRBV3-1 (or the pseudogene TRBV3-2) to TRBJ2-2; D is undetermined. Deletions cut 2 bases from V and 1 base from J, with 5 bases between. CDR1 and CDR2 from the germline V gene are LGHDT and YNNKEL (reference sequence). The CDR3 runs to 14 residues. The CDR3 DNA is TGTGCCAGCAGCCAACGAGGGAACACCGGGGAGCTGTTTTTT. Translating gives CASSQRGNTGELFF.

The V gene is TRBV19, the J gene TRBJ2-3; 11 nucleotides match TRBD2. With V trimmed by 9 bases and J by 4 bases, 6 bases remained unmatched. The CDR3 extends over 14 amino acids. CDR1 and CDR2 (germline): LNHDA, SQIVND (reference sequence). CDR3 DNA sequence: TGTGCCAGCCATAGCGGGGGGGCACCAGATACGCAGTATTTT. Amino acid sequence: CASHSGGAPDTQYF.

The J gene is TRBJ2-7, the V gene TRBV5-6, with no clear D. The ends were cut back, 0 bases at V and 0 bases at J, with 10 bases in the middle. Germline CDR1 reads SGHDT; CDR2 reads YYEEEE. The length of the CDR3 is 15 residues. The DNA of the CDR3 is TGTGCCAGCAGCTTGGACCCTAGGCTCTCCTACGAGCAGTACTTC. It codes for CASSLDPRLSYEQYF. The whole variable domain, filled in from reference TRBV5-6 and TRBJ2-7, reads DAGVTQSPTHLIKTRGQQVTLRCSPKSGHDTVSWYQQALGQGPQFIFQYYEEEERQRGNFPDRFSGHQFPNYSSELNVNALLLGDSALYLCASSLDPRLSYEQYFGPGTRLTVT.

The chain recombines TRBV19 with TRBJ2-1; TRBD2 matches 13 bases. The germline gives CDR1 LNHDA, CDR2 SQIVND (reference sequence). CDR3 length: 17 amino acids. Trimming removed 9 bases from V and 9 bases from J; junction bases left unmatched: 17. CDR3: CASSRALLAGGQAEQFF. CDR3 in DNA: TGTGCCAGCTCCCGGGCCCTACTAGCGGGGGGGCAGGCTGAGCAGTTCTTC.

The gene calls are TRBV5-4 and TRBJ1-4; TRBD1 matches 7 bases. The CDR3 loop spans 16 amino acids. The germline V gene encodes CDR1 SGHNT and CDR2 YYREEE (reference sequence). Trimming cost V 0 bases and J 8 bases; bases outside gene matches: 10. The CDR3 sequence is CASSLAAKGGREKLFF. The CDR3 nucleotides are TGTGCCAGCAGCTTGGCCGCTAAAGGGGGCCGAGAAAAACTGTTTTTT.

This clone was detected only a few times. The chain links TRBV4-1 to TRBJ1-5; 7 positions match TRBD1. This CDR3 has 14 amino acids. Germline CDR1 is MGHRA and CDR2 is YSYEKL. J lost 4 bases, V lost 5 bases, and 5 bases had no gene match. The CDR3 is CASSGGGRNQPQHF. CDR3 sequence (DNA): TGCGCCAGCAGCGGAGGGGGCAGGAATCAGCCCCAGCATTTT.

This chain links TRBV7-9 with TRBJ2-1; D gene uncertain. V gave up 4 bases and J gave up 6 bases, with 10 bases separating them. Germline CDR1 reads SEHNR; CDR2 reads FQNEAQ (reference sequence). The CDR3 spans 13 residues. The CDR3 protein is CASSSPYFNEQFF. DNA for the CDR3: TGTGCCAGCAGCTCACCCTACTTCAATGAGCAGTTCTTC.

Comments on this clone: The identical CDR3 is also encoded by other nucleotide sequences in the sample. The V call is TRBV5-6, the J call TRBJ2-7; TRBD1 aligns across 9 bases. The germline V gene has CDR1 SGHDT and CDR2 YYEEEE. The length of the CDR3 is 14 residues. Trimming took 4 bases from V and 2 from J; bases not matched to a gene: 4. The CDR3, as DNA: TGTGCCAGCAGCCTAGGGACAGGGACCTACGAGCAGTACTTC. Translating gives CASSLGTGTYEQYF. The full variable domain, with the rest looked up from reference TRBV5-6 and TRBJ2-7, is DAGVTQSPTHLIKTRGQQVTLRCSPKSGHDTVSWYQQALGQGPQFIFQYYEEEERQRGNFPDRFSGHQFPNYSSELNVNALLLGDSALYLCASSLGTGTYEQYFGPGTRLTVT.

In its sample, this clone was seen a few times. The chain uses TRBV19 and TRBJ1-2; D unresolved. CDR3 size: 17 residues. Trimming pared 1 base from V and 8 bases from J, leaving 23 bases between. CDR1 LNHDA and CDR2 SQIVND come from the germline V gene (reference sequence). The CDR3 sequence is CASSIAPRTIGRKGYTF. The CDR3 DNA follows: TGTGCCAGTAGTATAGCCCCTAGGACCATCGGGAGGAAGGGCTACACCTTC.

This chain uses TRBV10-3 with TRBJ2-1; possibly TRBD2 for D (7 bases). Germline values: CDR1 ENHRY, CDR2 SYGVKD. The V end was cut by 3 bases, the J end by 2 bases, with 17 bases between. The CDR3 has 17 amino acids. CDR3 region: CAISDPPGGGAYNEQFF. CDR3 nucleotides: TGTGCCATCAGTGACCCGCCTGGGGGGGGCGCCTACAATGAGCAGTTCTTC.

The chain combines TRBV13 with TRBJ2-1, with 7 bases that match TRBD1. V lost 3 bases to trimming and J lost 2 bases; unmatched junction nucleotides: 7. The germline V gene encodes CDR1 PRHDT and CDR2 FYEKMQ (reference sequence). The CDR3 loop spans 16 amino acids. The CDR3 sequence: CASSFPPDRTYNEQFF. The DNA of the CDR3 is TGTGCCAGCAGCTTTCCTCCGGACAGGACCTACAATGAGCAGTTCTTC.

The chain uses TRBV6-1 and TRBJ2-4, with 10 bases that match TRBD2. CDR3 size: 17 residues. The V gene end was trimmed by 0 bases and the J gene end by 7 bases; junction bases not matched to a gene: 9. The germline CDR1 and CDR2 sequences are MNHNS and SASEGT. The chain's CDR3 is CASSEALAGGLANIQYF. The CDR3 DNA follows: TGTGCCAGCAGTGAAGCCTTAGCGGGGGGCCTAGCGAACATTCAGTACTTC.

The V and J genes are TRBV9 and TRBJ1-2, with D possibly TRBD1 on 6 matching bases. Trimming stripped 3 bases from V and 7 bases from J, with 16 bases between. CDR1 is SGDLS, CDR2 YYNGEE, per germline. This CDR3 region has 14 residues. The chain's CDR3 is CASSAFDHRAGYTF. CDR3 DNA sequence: TGTGCCAGCAGCGCCTTTGATCACAGGGCTGGCTACACCTTC. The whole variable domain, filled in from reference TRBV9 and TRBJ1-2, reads DSGVTQTPKHLITATGQRVTLRCSPRSGDLSVYWYQQSLDQGLQFLIQYYNGEERAKGNILERFSAQQFPDLHSELNLSSLELGDSALYFCASSAFDHRAGYTFGSGTRLTVV.

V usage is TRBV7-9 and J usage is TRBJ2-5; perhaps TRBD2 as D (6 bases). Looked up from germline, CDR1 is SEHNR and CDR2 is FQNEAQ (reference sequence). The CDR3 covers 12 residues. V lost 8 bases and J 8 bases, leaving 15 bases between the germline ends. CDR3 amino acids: CASESWRGTQYF. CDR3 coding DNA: TGTGCCAGCGAATCCTGGCGGGGAACCCAGTACTTC.

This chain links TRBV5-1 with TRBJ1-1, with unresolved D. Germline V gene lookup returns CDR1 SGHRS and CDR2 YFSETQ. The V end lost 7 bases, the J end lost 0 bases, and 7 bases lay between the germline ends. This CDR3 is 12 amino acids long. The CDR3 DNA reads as TGCGCCAGCCTACGGGTGAACACTGAAGCTTTCTTT. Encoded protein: CASLRVNTEAFF.

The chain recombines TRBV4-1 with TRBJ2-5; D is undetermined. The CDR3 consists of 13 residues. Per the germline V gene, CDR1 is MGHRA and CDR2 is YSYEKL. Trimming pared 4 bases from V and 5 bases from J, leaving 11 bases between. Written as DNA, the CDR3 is TGCGCCAGCAGCCTCTCGATAGTTGAGACCCAGTACTTC. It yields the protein CASSLSIVETQYF.

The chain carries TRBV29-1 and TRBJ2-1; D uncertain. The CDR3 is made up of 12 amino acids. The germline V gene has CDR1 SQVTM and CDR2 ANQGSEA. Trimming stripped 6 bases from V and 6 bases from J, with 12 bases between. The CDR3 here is CSVPGSGNEQFF. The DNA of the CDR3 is TGCAGCGTGCCCGGGTCTGGCAATGAGCAGTTCTTC.

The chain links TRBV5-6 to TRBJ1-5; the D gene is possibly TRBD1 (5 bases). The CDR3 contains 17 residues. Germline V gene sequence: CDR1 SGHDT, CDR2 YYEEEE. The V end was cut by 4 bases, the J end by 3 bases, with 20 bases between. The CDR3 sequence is CASSRARGLGDNQPQHF. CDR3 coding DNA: TGTGCCAGCAGCCGGGCTAGGGGCCTCGGAGACAATCAGCCCCAGCATTTT.